In this sample, the clone carrying this TCR beta chain turned up a few times. J gave up 6 bases and V 6 bases, and 11 bases lay outside the gene matches. Germline-derived CDR1 and CDR2 are DFQATT and SNEGSKA (reference sequence). The CDR3 sequence is 13 residues long. TCRdb itself ran the RT-PCR reads through MiXCR, one entry per CDR3 protein. The sample holds 550,000 to 750,000 distinct CDR3 sequences, 14% seen once. Sequenced: memory CD4+ T cells from blood. This chain links TRBV20-1 with TRBJ2-7; 7 bases are a match to TRBD2. This TCR was sampled from a female donor in good health, serving as a healthy control. This CDR3 is CSATNPIAGEQYF. CDR3 DNA: TGCAGTGCCACAAACCCCATAGCGGGCGAGCAGTACTTC.